This entry is about one TCR beta chain. The data were taken from a study of blood T cell repertoires in COVID-19. About the study: Acute-phase and convalescent COVID-19 samples originated in the United States, Italy and Spain. From T cells, B-cell-depleted T cells, or PBMCs came the material, which was cDNA or gDNA.

There are 13 residues in the CDR3. Germline assignment: CDR1 DFQATT and CDR2 SNEGSKA (reference sequence). The trim removed 3 bases at V and 7 bases at J, leaving 6 bases unmatched. How the authors handled the data: The authors estimated nucleated cell counts from reference gene primer amplification. The table came from immunoSEQ multiplex PCR; TCRdb's copy has only in-frame clones and leaves some out. V and J calls plus clone size are reproduced from that table; the DNA served to infer D and trimming. The table shows fewer than 200,000 clones, with 90% to 95% occurring only once. The origin of this receptor is a woman between 45 and 60 years old with acute or convalescent COVID-19. Sequenced: peripheral blood. This chain uses TRBV20-1 with TRBJ1-2; TRBD1 aligns across 9 bases. Here the CDR3 reads CSASLGQGSGYTF. The CDR3 DNA sequence: TGCAGTGCTAGTTTGGGACAGGGCTCTGGCTACACCTTC.